This T cell receptor (beta chain) is from a study of blood T cell repertoires in COVID-19. Across the study: Samples taken during acute and convalescent COVID-19 were collected in the United States, Italy and Spain. T cells, B-cell-depleted T cells, or PBMCs provided the cDNA or gDNA that served as material.

The authors' processing: By means of reference gene primer amplification, nucleated cell counts were estimated. Generated by immunoSEQ multiplex PCR, the TCRdb table keeps only in-frame clones and is missing some. Clone size and V and J calls were adopted from that table, with D and trimming inferred from the DNA. The table records hundreds of thousands of clones, just under 85% of them present only once. Germline CDR1 is MGHRA and CDR2 is YSYEKL. The CDR3 is made up of 17 amino acids. The ends were cut back, 0 bases at V and 2 bases at J, with 17 bases in the middle. The sequenced material came from peripheral blood. The chain uses TRBV4-1 and TRBJ2-7; D call uncertain. This TCR was recovered from a woman older than 75 with acute or convalescent COVID-19. The chain's CDR3 is CASSQDKSETYTYEQYF. DNA for the CDR3: TGCGCCAGCAGCCAAGATAAGTCGGAGACTTACACCTACGAGCAGTACTTC.